This passage covers 10 T cell receptor beta chains from one sample sequenced in a study of T cell responses to AZD1222 COVID-19 vaccine. Some clones are missing from TCRdb's copy, which holds only in-frame ones; the method was immunoSEQ multiplex PCR. The data show about 130,000 clones, 70% to 90% seen once. The specimen was peripheral blood, collected 28 days after the second dose of the MenACWY control vaccine. All receptors derive from an adult who received the MenACWY meningococcal vaccine as a control.

The chain employs TRBV5-8 and TRBJ2-1, with D unclear. Trimming shortened V by 1 base and J by 0 bases, and 8 bases separated the two germline ends. Per germline, CDR1 SGHTS and CDR2 YDEGEE. The CDR3 is made up of 15 amino acids. CDR3 DNA sequence: TGTGCCAGCAGCTTGCCGCTTAGCTCCTACAATGAGCAGTTCTTC. The encoded protein is CASSLPLSSYNEQFF.

J is TRBJ2-2 and V is TRBV19; D may be TRBD1 or TRBD2 (6 bases each). Germline V gene sequence: CDR1 LNHDA, CDR2 SQIVND (reference sequence). V was cut by 6 bases and J by 2 bases, with 10 bases left in between. The CDR3 spans 14 residues. CDR3 nucleotide sequence: TGTGCCAGTAGAATCGGGGGCAACACCGGGGAGCTGTTTTTT. This codes for CASRIGGNTGELFF.

The chain is built from TRBV27 and TRBJ2-1, with D perhaps matching TRBD2 (7 bases). The V end was cut by 5 bases, the J end by 8 bases, with 28 bases between. This CDR3 is 18 amino acids long. Germline V gene data show CDR1 as MNHEY and CDR2 as SMNVEV (reference sequence). This CDR3 is CASSRKGGTTAGADEQFF. CDR3 nucleotides: TGTGCCAGCAGTCGTAAGGGGGGGACGACGGCGGGGGCCGATGAGCAGTTCTTC.

The rearrangement uses TRBV3-1 (or the pseudogene TRBV3-2) and TRBJ1-6; tentative D call: TRBD1 (5 bases). CDR1 is LGHDT, CDR2 YNNKEL, per germline (reference sequence). The germline V and J ends were trimmed by 4 bases and 7 bases, with 14 bases remaining between them. The CDR3 sequence is 15 residues long. This CDR3 reads CASSRNREGNSPLHF. The CDR3 coding sequence is TGTGCCAGCAGCCGGAACCGGGAGGGGAATTCACCCCTCCACTTT.

This sequence joins TRBV3-1 (or the pseudogene TRBV3-2) and TRBJ2-1, with 10 bases fitting TRBD2. The CDR3 has 13 amino acids. V lost 6 bases, J lost 13 bases, and 9 bases stayed unmatched. Germline V gene lookup returns CDR1 LGHDT and CDR2 YNNKEL (reference sequence). The CDR3 is CASSQIIAGGQFF. The CDR3 nucleotides read TGTGCCAGCAGTCAGATCATAGCGGGGGGTCAGTTCTTC.

The DNA of the CDR3 is TGTGCCAGCAGCTTTAATGTGCCTCAAGAGACCCAGTACTTC. As protein: CASSFNVPQETQYF. This chain connects TRBV7-9 to TRBJ2-5; no reliable D call. The germline gives CDR1 SEHNR, CDR2 FQNEAQ (reference sequence). The CDR3 has 14 amino acids. V shed 3 bases and J shed 2 bases, with 10 bases lying between them.

The chain combines TRBV7-9 with TRBJ1-1; no clear D. CDR3 length: 14 amino acids. Germline lookup yields CDR1 SEHNR and CDR2 FQNEAQ (reference sequence). Trimming removed 3 bases at V and 2 bases at J, with 10 bases between. CDR3 DNA: TGTGCCAGCAGCTTCAGACAAACAAACACTGAAGCTTTCTTT. Translated: CASSFRQTNTEAFF.

The chain combines TRBV7-2 with TRBJ2-1; 7 bases fit TRBD2. The CDR3 has 15 residues. V lost 1 base and J lost 4; bases outside the gene matches: 4. CDR1 is SGHTA and CDR2 is FQGNSA in the germline V gene. The DNA of the CDR3 is TGTGCCAGCAGCTTAGGCGGGAGTCGATACAATGAGCAGTTCTTC. Translating it yields CASSLGGSRYNEQFF.

This rearrangement joins TRBV7-9 to TRBJ2-7, with 7 bases identical to TRBD1. The CDR3 extends over 14 amino acids. V trimming: 1 base; J trimming: 5 bases; junction bases outside the gene matches: 5. Germline V gene lookup returns CDR1 SEHNR and CDR2 FQNEAQ (reference sequence). In nucleotides, the CDR3 is TGTGCCAGCAGCTTAGGAGACAGGGCCGACGAGCAGTACTTC. The encoded protein is CASSLGDRADEQYF.

The CDR3 nucleotides read TGTGCCAGCAGCGAACAGGGGACTGAAGCTTTCTTT. Protein: CASSEQGTEAFF. This chain joins TRBV7-9 and TRBJ1-1; 7 bases fit TRBD1. V was pared by 5 bases and J by 5 bases, with 2 bases of the junction left unmatched. In germline, CDR1 is SEHNR, CDR2 FQNEAQ (reference sequence). This CDR3 is built from 12 residues.